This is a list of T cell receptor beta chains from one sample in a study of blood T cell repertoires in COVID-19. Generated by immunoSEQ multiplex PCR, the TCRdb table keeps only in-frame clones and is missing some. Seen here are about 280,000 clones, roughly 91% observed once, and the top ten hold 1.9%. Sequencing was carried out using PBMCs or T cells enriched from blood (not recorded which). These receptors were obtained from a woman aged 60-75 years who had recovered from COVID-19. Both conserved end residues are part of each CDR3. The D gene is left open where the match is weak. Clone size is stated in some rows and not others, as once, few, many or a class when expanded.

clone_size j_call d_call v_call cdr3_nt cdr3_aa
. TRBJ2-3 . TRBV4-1 TGCGCCAGCAGCCAAGAAGTCAGGCTAGCTAGCACAGATACGCAGTATTTT CASSQEVRLASTDTQYF
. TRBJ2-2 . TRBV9 TGTGCCAGCAGCGTAGGAGGCGGGGGCCATGGCGGGGAGCTGTTTTTT CASSVGGGGHGGELFF
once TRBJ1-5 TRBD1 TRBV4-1 TGCGCCAGCAGGGGACAGGGCTTAGGTCAGCCCCAGCATTTT CASRGQGLGQPQHF
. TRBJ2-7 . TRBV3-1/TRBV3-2 TGTGCCAGCAGCCATACCGGGTCGAGAGCCTACGAGCAGTACTTC CASSHTGSRAYEQYF
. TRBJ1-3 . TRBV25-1 TGTGCCAGCAGCTCCAGGGCCCGAACAACTACCTCTGGAAACACCATATATTTT CASSSRARTTTSGNTIYF
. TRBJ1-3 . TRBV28 TGTGCCAGCAAGGCCCCCCTTGGACAGCCGGGGGGAAACACCATATATTTT CASKAPLGQPGGNTIYF
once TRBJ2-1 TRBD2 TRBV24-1 TGTGCCACCAGTGAATCTTCCGGACTAGCGGCCTACAATGAGCAGTTCTTC CATSESSGLAAYNEQFF
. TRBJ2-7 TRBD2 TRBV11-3 TGTGCCAGCAGCCCAGGGACTAGCGGGACCCAAAACTACGAGCAGTACTTC CASSPGTSGTQNYEQYF
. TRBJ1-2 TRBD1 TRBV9 TGTGCCAGCAGCCCCCCAGGGTGGGACAGGGCCAACTATGGCTACACCTTC CASSPPGWDRANYGYTF
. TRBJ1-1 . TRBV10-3 TGTGCCATCATTCGTTCCGCAGGGGAAACTGAAGCTTTCTTT CAIIRSAGETEAFF
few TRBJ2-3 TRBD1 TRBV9 TGTGCCAGCAGCGGTGGACAGGGTACAGATACGCAGTATTTT CASSGGQGTDTQYF
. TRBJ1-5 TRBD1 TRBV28 TGTGCCAGCAGAAACAGGGGGAGCAATCAGCCCCAGCATTTT CASRNRGSNQPQHF